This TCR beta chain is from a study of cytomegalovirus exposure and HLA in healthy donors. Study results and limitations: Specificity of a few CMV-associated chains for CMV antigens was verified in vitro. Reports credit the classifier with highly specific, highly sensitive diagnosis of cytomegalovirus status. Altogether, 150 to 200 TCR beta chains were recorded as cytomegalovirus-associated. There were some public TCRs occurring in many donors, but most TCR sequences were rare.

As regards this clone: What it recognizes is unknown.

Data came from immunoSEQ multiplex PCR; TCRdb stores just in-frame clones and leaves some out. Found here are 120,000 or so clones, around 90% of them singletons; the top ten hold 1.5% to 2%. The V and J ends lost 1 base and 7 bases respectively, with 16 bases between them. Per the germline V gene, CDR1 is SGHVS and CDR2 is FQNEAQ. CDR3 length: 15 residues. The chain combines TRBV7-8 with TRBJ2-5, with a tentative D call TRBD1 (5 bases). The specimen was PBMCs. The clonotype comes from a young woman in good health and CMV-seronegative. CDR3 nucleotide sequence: TGTGCCAGCAGCTTAGTAGGGGCTACCCTGGGGACCCAGTACTTC. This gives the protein CASSLVGATLGTQYF.